Below, 7 T cell receptor beta chains from the same sample are listed, as sequenced in a study of regulatory T cells in long-lasting Graves disease. To make TCR beta libraries, researchers used iRepertoire HTBI primers and Arm-PCR of CDR3 regions. TCRdb analysed the multiplex PCR reads with MiXCR anew, one entry per CDR3 protein. There are about 460,000 distinct CDR3 sequences in the sample; under 25% occur only once, and about an eighth lies in the top ten. Time point reported: persistent/refractory GD, antithyroid drugs over 5 years with positive TRAb. Researchers made the TCR library from RNA that was extracted from PBMCs. The material was peripheral blood mononuclear cells (PBMCs), obtained when the disease was refractory, from a patient treated with antithyroid drugs. These receptor sequences come from a female donor with Graves disease.

The CDR3 reads CASSDSRDDENTEAFF. The CDR3 coding sequence is TGTGCCAGCAGTGACTCGAGGGATGATGAGAACACTGAAGCTTTCTTT. V gene TRBV6-4 combines with J gene TRBJ1-1; no definite D call. Between the trimmed V and J ends, which lost 0 bases and 1 base, there was a span of 12 bases. The germline V gene has CDR1 MRHNA and CDR2 SNTAGT. The CDR3 contains 16 residues.

The sample holds a few counts of this clonotype. This sequence joins TRBV30 and TRBJ2-5; D is unresolved. CDR1 is GTSNPN, CDR2 SVGIG, per germline (reference sequence). V lost 2 bases, J lost 1 base, and 17 bases lay in between. There are 16 residues in the CDR3. The CDR3: CAWSPPPARFQETQYF. The CDR3 DNA sequence: TGTGCCTGGAGTCCCCCCCCAGCGAGATTCCAAGAGACCCAGTACTTC. Full variable domain (missing parts from reference TRBV30 and TRBJ2-5): SQTIHQWPATLVQPVGSPLSLECTVEGTSNPNLYWYRQAAGRGLQLLFYSVGIGQISSEVPQNLSASRPQDRQFILSSKKLLLSDSGFYLCAWSPPPARFQETQYFGPGTRLLVL.

This clonotype appeared many times. V is TRBV6-2 or TRBV6-3 and J is TRBJ2-7; TRBD1 agrees at 8 bases. Germline V lookup: CDR1 MNHEY, CDR2 SVGEGT. The V and J ends lost 6 bases and 4 bases, in that order; junction bases with no gene match: 11. This CDR3 is 15 amino acids long. DNA of the CDR3: TGTGCCAGCAGCATTACCGGGACAGGTGTTTACGAGCAGTACTTC. Translation gives CASSITGTGVYEQYF.

This clonotype showed up many times. The chain carries TRBV7-2 and TRBJ1-2; a possible D gene is TRBD1 (6 bases). V dropped 6 bases and J dropped 1 base, with 9 bases sitting between them. There are 13 residues in the CDR3. Per germline, CDR1 SGHTA and CDR2 FQGNSA. The CDR3 DNA follows: TGTGCCAGCAGTTCGGACAGTAACTATGGCTACACCTTC. Amino acids: CASSSDSNYGYTF.

This clonotype appeared many times. The CDR3 is CASSYSNTEAFF. The CDR3 DNA reads as TGTGCCAGCAGCTACTCGAACACTGAAGCTTTCTTT. J is TRBJ1-1 and V is TRBV12-3 or TRBV12-4; no definite D call. Trimming left V 6 bases short and J 1 base short, with 6 bases between. This CDR3 contains 12 residues.

CDR3: CASSLWFFREGPDTQYF. The CDR3 coding sequence is TGTGCCAGCAGTTTATGGTTTTTTCGGGAGGGCCCAGATACGCAGTATTTT. V gene TRBV28 combines with J gene TRBJ2-3; 8 bases agree with TRBD2. The CDR3 extends over 17 amino acids. The germline V gene has CDR1 MDHEN and CDR2 SYDVKM. V shed 0 bases and J 4 bases; nucleotides not matched to a gene: 9.

This clonotype was seen many times. The chain is built from TRBV7-2 and TRBJ2-7; TRBD1 or TRBD2 may be the D gene (5 bases each). Germline assignment: CDR1 SGHTA and CDR2 FQGNSA. The V end was cut by 1 base, the J end by 0 bases, with 10 bases between. The CDR3 loop spans 15 amino acids. The CDR3 nucleotides read TGTGCCAGCAGCTTAGAGGCAGGGAGCTCCTACGAGCAGTACTTC. Amino acid sequence: CASSLEAGSSYEQYF.